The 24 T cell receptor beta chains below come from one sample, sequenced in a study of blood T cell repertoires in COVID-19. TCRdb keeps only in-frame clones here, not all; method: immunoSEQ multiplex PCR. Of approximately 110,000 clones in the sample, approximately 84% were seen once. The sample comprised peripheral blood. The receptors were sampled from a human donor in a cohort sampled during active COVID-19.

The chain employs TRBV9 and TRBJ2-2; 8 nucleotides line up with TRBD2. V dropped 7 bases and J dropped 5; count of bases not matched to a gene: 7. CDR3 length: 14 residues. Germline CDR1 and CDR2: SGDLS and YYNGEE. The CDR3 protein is CASSVGGGTGELFF. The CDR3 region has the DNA TGTGCCAGCTCAGTCGGCGGGGGGACCGGGGAGCTGTTTTTT.

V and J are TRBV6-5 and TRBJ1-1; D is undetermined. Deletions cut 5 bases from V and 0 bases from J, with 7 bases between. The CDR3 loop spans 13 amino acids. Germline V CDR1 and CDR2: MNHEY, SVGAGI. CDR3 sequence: CASSRTLNTEAFF. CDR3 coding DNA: TGTGCCAGCAGTAGAACATTGAACACTGAAGCTTTCTTT.

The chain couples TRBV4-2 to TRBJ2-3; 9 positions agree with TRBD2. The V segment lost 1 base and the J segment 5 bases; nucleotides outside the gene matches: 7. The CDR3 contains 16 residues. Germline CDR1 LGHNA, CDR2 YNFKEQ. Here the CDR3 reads CASSQASAGGIDTQYF. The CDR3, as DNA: TGTGCCAGCAGCCAAGCGTCAGCGGGGGGTATAGATACGCAGTATTTT.

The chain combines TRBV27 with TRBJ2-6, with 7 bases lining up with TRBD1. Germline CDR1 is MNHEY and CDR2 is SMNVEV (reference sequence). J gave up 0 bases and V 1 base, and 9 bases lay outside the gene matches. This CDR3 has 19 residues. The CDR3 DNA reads TGTGCCAGCAGTTTATTTGGAGACAGGGTTAACTCTGGGGCCAACGTCCTGACTTTC. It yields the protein CASSLFGDRVNSGANVLTF.

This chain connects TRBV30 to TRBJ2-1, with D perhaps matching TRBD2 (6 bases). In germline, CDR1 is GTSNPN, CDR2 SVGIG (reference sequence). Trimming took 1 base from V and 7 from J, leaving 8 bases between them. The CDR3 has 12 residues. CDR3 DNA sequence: TGTGCCTGGAGTGGGGGGGTTAATGAGCAGTTCTTC. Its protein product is CAWSGGVNEQFF.

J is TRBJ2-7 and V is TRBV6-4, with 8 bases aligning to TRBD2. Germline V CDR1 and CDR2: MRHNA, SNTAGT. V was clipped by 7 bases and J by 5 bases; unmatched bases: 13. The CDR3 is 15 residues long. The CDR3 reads CASKSPAGEWHEQYF. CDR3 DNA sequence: TGTGCCAGCAAAAGCCCAGCGGGAGAATGGCACGAGCAGTACTTC.

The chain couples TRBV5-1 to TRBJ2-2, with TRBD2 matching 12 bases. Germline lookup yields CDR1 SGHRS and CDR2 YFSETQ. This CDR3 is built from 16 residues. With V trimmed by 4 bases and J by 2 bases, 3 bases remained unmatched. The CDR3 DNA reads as TGCGCCAGCAGCGTGGGACTAGCGGGTAACACCGGGGAGCTGTTTTTT. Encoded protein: CASSVGLAGNTGELFF.

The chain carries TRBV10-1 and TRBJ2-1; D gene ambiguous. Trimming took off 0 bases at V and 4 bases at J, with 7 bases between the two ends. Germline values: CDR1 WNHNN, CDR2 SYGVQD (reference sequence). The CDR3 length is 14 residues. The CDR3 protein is CASSESESYNEQFF. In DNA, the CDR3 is TGCGCCAGCAGTGAGTCGGAGAGTTACAATGAGCAGTTCTTC.

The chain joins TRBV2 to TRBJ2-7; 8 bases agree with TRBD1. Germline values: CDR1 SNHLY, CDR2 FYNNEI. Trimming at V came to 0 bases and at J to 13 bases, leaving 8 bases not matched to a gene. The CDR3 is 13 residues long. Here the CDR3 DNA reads TGTGCCAGCAGTGAAGCCCTGGACAGGGCCTACTACTTC. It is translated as CASSEALDRAYYF.

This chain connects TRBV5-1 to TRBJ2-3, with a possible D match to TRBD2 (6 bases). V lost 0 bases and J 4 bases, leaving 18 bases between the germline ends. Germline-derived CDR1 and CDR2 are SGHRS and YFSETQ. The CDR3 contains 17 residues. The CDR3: CASSLGRGEGTPDTQYF. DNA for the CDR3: TGCGCCAGCAGCTTGGGGCGGGGAGAGGGCACACCAGATACGCAGTATTTT.

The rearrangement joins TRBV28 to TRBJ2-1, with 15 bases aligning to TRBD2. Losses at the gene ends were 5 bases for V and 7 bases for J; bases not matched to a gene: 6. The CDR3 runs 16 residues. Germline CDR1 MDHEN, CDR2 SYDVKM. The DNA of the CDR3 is TGTGCCAGCAGTCACTGGACTAGCGGGAGGGAAAATGAGCAGTTCTTC. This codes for CASSHWTSGRENEQFF. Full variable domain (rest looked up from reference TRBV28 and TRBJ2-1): DVKVTQSSRYLVKRTGEKVFLECVQDMDHENMFWYRQDPGLGLRLIYFSYDVKMKEKGDIPEGYSVSREKKERFSLILESASTNQTSMYLCASSHWTSGRENEQFFGPGTRLTVL.

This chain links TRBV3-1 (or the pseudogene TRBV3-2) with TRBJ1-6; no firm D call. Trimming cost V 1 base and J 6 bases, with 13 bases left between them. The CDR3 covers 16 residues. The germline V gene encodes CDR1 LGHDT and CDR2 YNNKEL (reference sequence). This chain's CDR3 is CASSQVRPGGNSPLHF. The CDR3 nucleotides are TGTGCCAGCAGCCAAGTGCGCCCCGGAGGTAATTCACCCCTCCACTTT.

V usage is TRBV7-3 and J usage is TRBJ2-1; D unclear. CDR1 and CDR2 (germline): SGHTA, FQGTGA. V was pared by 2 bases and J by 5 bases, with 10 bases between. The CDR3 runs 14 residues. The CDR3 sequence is CASSLEAVDNEQFF. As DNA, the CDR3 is TGTGCCAGCAGCTTAGAGGCAGTAGACAATGAGCAGTTCTTC.

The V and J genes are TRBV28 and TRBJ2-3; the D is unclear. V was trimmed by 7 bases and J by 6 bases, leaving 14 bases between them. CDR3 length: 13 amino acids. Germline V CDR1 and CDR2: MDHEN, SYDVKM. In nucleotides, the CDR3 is TGTGCCAGCATCGATGTACATCAGGATACGCAGTATTTT. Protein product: CASIDVHQDTQYF.

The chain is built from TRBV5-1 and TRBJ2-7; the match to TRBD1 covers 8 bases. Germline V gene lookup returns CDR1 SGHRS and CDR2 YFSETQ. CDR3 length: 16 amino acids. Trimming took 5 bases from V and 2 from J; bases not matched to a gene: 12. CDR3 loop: CASRLTGQGAPYEQYF. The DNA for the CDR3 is TGCGCCAGCAGACTCACGGGGCAGGGGGCCCCCTACGAGCAGTACTTC.

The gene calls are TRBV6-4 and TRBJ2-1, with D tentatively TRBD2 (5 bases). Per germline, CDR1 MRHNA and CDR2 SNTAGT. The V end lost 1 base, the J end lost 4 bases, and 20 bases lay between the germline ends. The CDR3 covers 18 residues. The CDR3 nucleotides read TGTGCCAGCAGTGACTGTTCCCCGCGGAGGTTTCCTTACAATGAGCAGTTCTTC. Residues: CASSDCSPRRFPYNEQFF.

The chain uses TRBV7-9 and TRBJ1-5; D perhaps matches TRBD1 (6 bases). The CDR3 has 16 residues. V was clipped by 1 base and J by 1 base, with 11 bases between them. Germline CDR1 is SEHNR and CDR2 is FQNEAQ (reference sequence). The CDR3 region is CASSLGGGGSNQPQHF. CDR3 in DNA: TGTGCCAGCAGCTTAGGGGGGGGCGGAAGCAATCAGCCCCAGCATTTT.

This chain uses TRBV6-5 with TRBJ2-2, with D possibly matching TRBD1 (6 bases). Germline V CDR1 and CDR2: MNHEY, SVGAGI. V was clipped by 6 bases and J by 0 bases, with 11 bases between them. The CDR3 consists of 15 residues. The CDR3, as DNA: TGTGCCAGCAGGACAGGTTTTTCGAACACCGGGGAGCTGTTTTTT. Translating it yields CASRTGFSNTGELFF.

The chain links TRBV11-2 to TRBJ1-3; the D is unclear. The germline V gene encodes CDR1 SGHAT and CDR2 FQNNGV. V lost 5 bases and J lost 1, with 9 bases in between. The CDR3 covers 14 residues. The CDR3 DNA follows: TGTGCCAGCAGCCCTGGAGGTTCTGGAAACACCATATATTTT. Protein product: CASSPGGSGNTIYF.

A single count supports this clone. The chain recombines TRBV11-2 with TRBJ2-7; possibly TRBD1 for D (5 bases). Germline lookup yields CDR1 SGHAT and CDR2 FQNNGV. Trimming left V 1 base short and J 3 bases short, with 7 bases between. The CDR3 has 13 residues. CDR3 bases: TGTGCCAGCAGCTTAGGACAGTACTACGAGCAGTACTTC. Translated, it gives CASSLGQYYEQYF.

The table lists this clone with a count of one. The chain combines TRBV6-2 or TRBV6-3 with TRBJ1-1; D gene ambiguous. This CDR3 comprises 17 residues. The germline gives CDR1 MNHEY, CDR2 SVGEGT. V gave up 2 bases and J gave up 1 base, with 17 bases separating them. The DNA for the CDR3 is TGTGCCAGCAGTTACCCCCAGGAGGAGAATTGGAACACTGAAGCTTTCTTT. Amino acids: CASSYPQEENWNTEAFF.

CDR3 DNA: TGTGCCAGCAGCTTAGGTGTGGCGGGGGGGCAAGATACGCAGTATTTT. Its translation: CASSLGVAGGQDTQYF. The V and J genes are TRBV7-2 and TRBJ2-3, with 9 bases lining up with TRBD2. V gave up 1 base and J gave up 5 bases; unmatched junction bases: 7. CDR3 length equals 16 residues. CDR1 and CDR2 from the germline V gene are SGHTA and FQGNSA.

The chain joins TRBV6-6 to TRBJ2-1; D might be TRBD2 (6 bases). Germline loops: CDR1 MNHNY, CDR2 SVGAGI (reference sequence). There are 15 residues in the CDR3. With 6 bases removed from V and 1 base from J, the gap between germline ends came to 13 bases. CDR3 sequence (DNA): TGTGCCAGCAGCTCGGTCGGGGGATCCTACAATGAGCAGTTCTTC. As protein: CASSSVGGSYNEQFF.

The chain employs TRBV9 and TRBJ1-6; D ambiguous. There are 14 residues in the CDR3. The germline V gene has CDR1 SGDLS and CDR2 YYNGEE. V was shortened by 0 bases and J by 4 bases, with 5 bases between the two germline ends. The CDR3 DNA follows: TGTGCCAGCAGCGTAGGAGGGTATAATTCACCCCTCCACTTT. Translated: CASSVGGYNSPLHF.